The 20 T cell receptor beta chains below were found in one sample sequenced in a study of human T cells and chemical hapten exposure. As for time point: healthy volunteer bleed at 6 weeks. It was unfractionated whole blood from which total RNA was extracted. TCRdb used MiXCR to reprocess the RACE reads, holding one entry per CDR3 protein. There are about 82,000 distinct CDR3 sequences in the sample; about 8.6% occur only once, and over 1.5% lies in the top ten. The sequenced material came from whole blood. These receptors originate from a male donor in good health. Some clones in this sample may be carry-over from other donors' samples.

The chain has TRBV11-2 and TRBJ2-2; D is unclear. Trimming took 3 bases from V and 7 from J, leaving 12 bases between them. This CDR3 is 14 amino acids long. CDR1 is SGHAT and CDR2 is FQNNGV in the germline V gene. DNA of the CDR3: TGTGCCAGCAGCTTTAGGGAACCGGGCGGGGAGCTGTTTTTT. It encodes CASSFREPGGELFF. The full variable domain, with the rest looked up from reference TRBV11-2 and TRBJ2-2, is EAGVAQSPRYKIIEKRQSVAFWCNPISGHATLYWYQQILGQGPKLLIQFQNNGVVDDSQLPKDRFSAERLKGVDSTLKIQPAKLEDSAVYLCASSFREPGGELFFGEGSRLTVL.

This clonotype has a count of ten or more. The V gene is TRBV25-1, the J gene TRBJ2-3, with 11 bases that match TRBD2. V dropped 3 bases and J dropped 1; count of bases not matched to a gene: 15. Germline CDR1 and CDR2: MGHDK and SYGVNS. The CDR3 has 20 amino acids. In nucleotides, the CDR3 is TGTGCCAGCAGTGATCCTAGAGGAACTAGCGGGAGCTATGGCACAGATACGCAGTATTTT. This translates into CASSDPRGTSGSYGTDTQYF. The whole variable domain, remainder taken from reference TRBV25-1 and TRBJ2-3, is EADIYQTPRYLVIGTGKKITLECSQTMGHDKMYWYQQDPGMELHLIHYSYGVNSTEKGDLSSESTVSRIRTEHFPLTLESARPSHTSQYLCASSDPRGTSGSYGTDTQYFGPGTRLTVL.

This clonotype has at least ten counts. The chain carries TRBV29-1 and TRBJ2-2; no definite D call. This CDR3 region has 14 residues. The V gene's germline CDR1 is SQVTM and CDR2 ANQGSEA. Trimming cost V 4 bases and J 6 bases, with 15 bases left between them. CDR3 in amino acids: CSVGATRSAGELFF. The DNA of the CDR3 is TGCAGCGTTGGTGCAACAAGGTCGGCCGGGGAGCTGTTTTTT.

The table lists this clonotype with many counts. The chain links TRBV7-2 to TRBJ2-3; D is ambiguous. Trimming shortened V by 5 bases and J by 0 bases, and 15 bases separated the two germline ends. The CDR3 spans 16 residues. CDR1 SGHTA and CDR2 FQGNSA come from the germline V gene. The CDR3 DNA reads TGTGCCAGCAGCCTAGTTGGGTATCCTAGCACAGATACGCAGTATTTT. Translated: CASSLVGYPSTDTQYF.

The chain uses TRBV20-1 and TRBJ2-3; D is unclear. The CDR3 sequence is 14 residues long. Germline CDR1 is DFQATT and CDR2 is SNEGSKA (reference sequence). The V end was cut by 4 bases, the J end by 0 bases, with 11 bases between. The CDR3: CSATFGSSTDTQYF. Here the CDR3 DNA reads TGCAGTGCTACGTTCGGGTCCAGCACAGATACGCAGTATTTT.

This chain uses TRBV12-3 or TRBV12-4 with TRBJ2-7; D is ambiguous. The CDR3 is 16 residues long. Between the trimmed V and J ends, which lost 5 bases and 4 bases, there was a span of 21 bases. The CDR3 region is CASSGPRSERLYEQYF. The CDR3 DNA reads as TGTGCCAGCAGTGGCCCCAGATCTGAACGACTTTACGAGCAGTACTTC.

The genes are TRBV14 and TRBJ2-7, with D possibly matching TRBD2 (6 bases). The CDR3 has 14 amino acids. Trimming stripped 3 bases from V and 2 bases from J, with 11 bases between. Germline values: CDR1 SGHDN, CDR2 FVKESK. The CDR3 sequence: CASSHLLATYEQYF. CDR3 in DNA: TGTGCCAGCAGCCACTTGCTAGCGACCTACGAGCAGTACTTC.

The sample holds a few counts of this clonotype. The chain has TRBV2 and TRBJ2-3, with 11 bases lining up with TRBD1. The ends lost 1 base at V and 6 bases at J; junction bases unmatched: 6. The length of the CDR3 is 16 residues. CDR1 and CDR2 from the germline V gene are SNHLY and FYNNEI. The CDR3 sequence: CASSEVGDRGLDTQYF. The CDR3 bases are TGTGCCAGCAGTGAAGTTGGGGACAGGGGGTTGGATACGCAGTATTTT. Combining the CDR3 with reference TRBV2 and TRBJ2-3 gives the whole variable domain EPEVTQTPSHQVTQMGQEVILRCVPISNHLYFYWYRQILGQKVEFLVSFYNNEISEKSEIFDDQFSVERPDGSNFTLKIRSTKLEDSAMYFCASSEVGDRGLDTQYFGPGTRLTVL.

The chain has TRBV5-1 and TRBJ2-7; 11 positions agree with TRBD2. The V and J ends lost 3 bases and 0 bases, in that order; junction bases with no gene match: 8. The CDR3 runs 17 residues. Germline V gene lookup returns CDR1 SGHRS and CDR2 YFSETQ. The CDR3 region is CASSSLAGGSVSYEQYF. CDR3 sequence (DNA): TGCGCCAGCAGCTCTCTAGCGGGAGGCTCCGTCTCCTACGAGCAGTACTTC. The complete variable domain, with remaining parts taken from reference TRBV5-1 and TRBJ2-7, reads KAGVTQTPRYLIKTRGQQVTLSCSPISGHRSVSWYQQTPGQGLQFLFEYFSETQRNKGNFPGRFSGRQFSNSRSEMNVSTLELGDSALYLCASSSLAGGSVSYEQYFGPGTRLTVT.

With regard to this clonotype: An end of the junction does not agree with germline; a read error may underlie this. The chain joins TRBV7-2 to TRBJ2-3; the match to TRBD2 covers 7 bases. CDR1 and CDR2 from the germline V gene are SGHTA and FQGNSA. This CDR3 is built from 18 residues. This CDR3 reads CASSLVVAGVVSRDTQYF. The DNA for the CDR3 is TGTGCCAGCAGCTTAGTGGTAGCGGGTGTCGTTAGCAGAGATACGCAGTATTTT.

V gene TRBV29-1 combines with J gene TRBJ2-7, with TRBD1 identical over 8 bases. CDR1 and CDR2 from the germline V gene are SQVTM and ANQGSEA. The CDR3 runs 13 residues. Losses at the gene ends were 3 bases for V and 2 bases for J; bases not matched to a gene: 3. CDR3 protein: CSVETGEPYEQYF. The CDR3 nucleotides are TGCAGCGTTGAGACAGGGGAGCCCTACGAGCAGTACTTC.

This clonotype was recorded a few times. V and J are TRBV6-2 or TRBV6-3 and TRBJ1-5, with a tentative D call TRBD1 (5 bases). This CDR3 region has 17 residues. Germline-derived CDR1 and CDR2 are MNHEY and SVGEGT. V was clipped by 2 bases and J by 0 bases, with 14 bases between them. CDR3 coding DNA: TGTGCCAGCAGTTACACCCGGGACGGACATAGCAATCAGCCCCAGCATTTT. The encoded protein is CASSYTRDGHSNQPQHF.

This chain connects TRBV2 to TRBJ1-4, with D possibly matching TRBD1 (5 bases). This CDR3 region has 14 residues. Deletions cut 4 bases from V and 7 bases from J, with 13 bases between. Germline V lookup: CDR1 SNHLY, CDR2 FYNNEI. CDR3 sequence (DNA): TGTGCCAGCAGTGTTGGGGGAGGACTTGAAAAACTGTTTTTT. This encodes CASSVGGGLEKLFF.

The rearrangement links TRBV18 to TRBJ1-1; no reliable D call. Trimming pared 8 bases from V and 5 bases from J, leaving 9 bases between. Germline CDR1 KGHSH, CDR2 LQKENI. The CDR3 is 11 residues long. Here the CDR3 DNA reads TGTGCCAGCCACGACCTTACTGAAGCTTTCTTT. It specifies CASHDLTEAFF.

The chain's CDR3 is CASSMISGTTDTQYF. CDR3 coding DNA: TGTGCCAGCAGTATGATTAGCGGGACTACAGATACGCAGTATTTT. The chain is built from TRBV6-1 and TRBJ2-3; 8 bases match TRBD2. CDR1 MNHNS and CDR2 SASEGT come from the germline V gene. Unmatched junction bases numbered 7, after V lost 5 bases and J lost 3 bases. CDR3 length equals 15 residues.

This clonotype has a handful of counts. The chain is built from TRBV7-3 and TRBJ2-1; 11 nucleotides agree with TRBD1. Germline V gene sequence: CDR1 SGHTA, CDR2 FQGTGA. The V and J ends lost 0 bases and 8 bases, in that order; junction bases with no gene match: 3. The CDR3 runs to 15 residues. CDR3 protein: CASSLTGTGGDEQFF. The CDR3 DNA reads TGTGCCAGCAGCTTAACCGGGACAGGGGGAGATGAGCAGTTCTTC. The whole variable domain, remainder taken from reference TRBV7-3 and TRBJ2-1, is GAGVSQTPSNKVTEKGKYVELRCDPISGHTALYWYRQSLGQGPEFLIYFQGTGAADDSGLPNDRFFAVRPEGSVSTLKIQRTERGDSAVYLCASSLTGTGGDEQFFGPGTRLTVL.

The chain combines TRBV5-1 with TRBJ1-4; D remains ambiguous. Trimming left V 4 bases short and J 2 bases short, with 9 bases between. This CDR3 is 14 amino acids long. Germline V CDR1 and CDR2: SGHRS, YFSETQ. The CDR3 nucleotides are TGCGCCAGCAGCGTGGACCTGACTAATGAAAAACTGTTTTTT. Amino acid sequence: CASSVDLTNEKLFF.

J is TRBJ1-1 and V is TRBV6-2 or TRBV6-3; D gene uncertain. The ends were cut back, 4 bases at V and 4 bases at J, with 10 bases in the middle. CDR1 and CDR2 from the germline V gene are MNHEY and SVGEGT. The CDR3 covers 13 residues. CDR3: CASSFRGGTEAFF. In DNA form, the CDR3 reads TGTGCCAGCAGTTTCCGGGGAGGCACTGAAGCTTTCTTT.

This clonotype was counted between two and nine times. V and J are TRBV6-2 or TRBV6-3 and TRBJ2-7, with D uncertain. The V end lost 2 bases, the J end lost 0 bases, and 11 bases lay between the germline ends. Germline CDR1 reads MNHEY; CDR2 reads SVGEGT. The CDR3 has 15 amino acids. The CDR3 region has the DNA TGTGCCAGCAGTTACAATGACATTGTCTCCTACGAGCAGTACTTC. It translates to CASSYNDIVSYEQYF.

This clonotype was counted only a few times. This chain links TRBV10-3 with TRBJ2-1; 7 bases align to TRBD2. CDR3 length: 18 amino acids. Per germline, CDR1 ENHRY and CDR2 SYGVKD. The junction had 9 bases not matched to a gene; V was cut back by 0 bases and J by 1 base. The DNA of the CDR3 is TGTGCCATCAGTGAGTCCCCGGGAGGTATCGGATCCTACAATGAGCAGTTCTTC. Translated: CAISESPGGIGSYNEQFF.